The following is a T cell receptor (beta chain) sequence with its context. Its antigen is unknown. The record originates from a study of cytomegalovirus exposure and HLA in healthy donors. Looking at the study overall: Most genotyped donors, 65% to 90% of roughly 400, had Caucasian-associated genetic ancestry. Study results and caveats: Among TCR beta chains, those listed as cytomegalovirus-associated numbered some 160. Later analysis demonstrated an association between a missense DCLRE1C variant and TCR beta V- and J-gene trimming. Most observed TCR sequences were rare, whereas some public TCRs were detected in many donors.

PCR amplification relied on 60 Vbeta primers (plus 13 Jbeta primers). Repertoires were generated with immunoSEQ multiplex PCR, while TCRdb's copy carries only in-frame clones and drops some. The table records 130,000 or so clones, about four fifths of them present only once. The receptor was isolated from a woman aged 40 to 50 in good health and CMV-seronegative. The sequenced sample was PBMCs.

The CDR3 spells CASSEWLAGAGGELFF. CDR3 sequence (DNA): TGTGCCAGCAGTGAATGGCTAGCGGGAGCGGGCGGGGAGCTGTTTTTT. V and J are TRBV2 and TRBJ2-2; 10 bases line up with TRBD2. Germline V gene lookup returns CDR1 SNHLY and CDR2 FYNNEI. The trim removed 2 bases at V and 7 bases at J, leaving 7 bases unmatched. The CDR3 contains 16 residues.